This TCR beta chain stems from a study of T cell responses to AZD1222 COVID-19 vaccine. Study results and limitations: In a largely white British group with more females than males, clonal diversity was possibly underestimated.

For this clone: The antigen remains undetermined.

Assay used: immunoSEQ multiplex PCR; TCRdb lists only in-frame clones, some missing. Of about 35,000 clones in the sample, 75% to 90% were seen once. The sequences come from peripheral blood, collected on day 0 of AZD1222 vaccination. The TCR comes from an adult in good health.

The CDR3 bases are TGCGCCAGCAGCCCGGGACACCTGGACGCTCCACCCCTCCACTTT. As protein: CASSPGHLDAPPLHF. The genes are TRBV4-1 and TRBJ1-6; a possible D gene is TRBD1 (6 bases). This CDR3 is 15 amino acids long. Trimming took 4 bases from V and 11 from J, leaving 18 bases between them. Germline loops: CDR1 MGHRA, CDR2 YSYEKL.